The rows below give T cell receptor beta chains drawn from one sample of a study of blood T cell repertoires in COVID-19. Profiled with immunoSEQ multiplex PCR; TCRdb holds only in-frame clones, not every one. The sample comprises approximately 320,000 clones, approximately 89% of which are singletons, and over 8.5% rests with the top ten. The sequenced sample was peripheral blood. Every receptor here comes from a woman aged 30 to 39 with COVID-19, enrolled during active disease. Each CDR3 is given with its conserved first and last residue. D genes are given only for firm matches.

d_call: .; v_call: TRBV27; j_call: TRBJ1-3; cdr3_aa: CASSLGGASGNTIYF
d_call: TRBD1; v_call: TRBV5-5; j_call: TRBJ2-2; cdr3_aa: CASSSRDRLSGELFF
d_call: .; v_call: TRBV6-1; j_call: TRBJ2-3; cdr3_aa: CASSEFTVGDTQYF
d_call: .; v_call: TRBV6-5; j_call: TRBJ2-5; cdr3_aa: CASSYGLGGYQETQYF
d_call: TRBD1; v_call: TRBV11-2; j_call: TRBJ1-2; cdr3_aa: CASSRGQVYGYTF
d_call: .; v_call: TRBV19; j_call: TRBJ1-1; cdr3_aa: CASSISFRGRTEAFF
d_call: TRBD1; v_call: TRBV15; j_call: TRBJ2-7; cdr3_aa: CATRGTGQGSYEQYF
d_call: .; v_call: TRBV29-1; j_call: TRBJ1-2; cdr3_aa: CSVVDGGSYGYTF
d_call: TRBD1; v_call: TRBV24-1; j_call: TRBJ1-5; cdr3_aa: CATSWAGGGQPQHF
d_call: .; v_call: TRBV3-1/TRBV3-2; j_call: TRBJ1-4; cdr3_aa: CASSQRGGRSTNEKLFF
d_call: .; v_call: TRBV7-6; j_call: TRBJ1-3; cdr3_aa: CASGSRAGNTIYF
d_call: TRBD1; v_call: TRBV27; j_call: TRBJ1-3; cdr3_aa: CASSLRAGQSQGNTIYF
d_call: TRBD2; v_call: TRBV2; j_call: TRBJ2-3; cdr3_aa: CASTTGGQFTDTQYF
d_call: TRBD1; v_call: TRBV4-1; j_call: TRBJ1-1; cdr3_aa: CASSPGTGNTEAFF
d_call: TRBD2; v_call: TRBV28; j_call: TRBJ2-7; cdr3_aa: CASRVAGVRGEQYF
d_call: TRBD1; v_call: TRBV27; j_call: TRBJ1-5; cdr3_aa: CASSLGDRGNQPQHF
d_call: .; v_call: TRBV5-6; j_call: TRBJ2-7; cdr3_aa: CASSLGGEQYF
d_call: .; v_call: TRBV5-6; j_call: TRBJ1-1; cdr3_aa: CASSLGGNTEAFF
d_call: .; v_call: TRBV4-1; j_call: TRBJ1-2; cdr3_aa: CASSQEREYGYTF
d_call: TRBD2; v_call: TRBV4-2; j_call: TRBJ2-7; cdr3_aa: CASSQDLGLAMGQQYF
d_call: .; v_call: TRBV15; j_call: TRBJ2-2; cdr3_aa: CATRAQGTGELFF
d_call: .; v_call: TRBV28; j_call: TRBJ1-1; cdr3_aa: CASSLPARNTEAFF
d_call: .; v_call: TRBV5-6; j_call: TRBJ2-7; cdr3_aa: CASSLAGLIYEQYF
d_call: .; v_call: TRBV4-1; j_call: TRBJ2-1; cdr3_aa: CASSRTGAGNEQFF
d_call: .; v_call: TRBV28; j_call: TRBJ1-1; cdr3_aa: CASSRRQVLNTEAFF
d_call: .; v_call: TRBV6-5; j_call: TRBJ1-1; cdr3_aa: CATLRGHTEAFF
d_call: .; v_call: TRBV19; j_call: TRBJ2-7; cdr3_aa: CASSKTGPHEQYF
d_call: .; v_call: TRBV21-1; j_call: TRBJ2-7; cdr3_aa: CASSKPPQCGGPDEQYF
d_call: .; v_call: TRBV12-3/TRBV12-4; j_call: TRBJ1-2; cdr3_aa: CASSFDRSYGYTF
d_call: .; v_call: TRBV29-1; j_call: TRBJ2-7; cdr3_aa: CSASQGGGYSYEQYF
d_call: .; v_call: TRBV5-1; j_call: TRBJ1-1; cdr3_aa: CASSGREEAFF
d_call: TRBD1; v_call: TRBV19; j_call: TRBJ1-2; cdr3_aa: CASSPGQGGGYTF
d_call: .; v_call: TRBV5-3; j_call: TRBJ2-7; cdr3_aa: CARSPREYF
d_call: TRBD1; v_call: TRBV7-2; j_call: TRBJ1-5; cdr3_aa: CASSLSPQGGLQPQHF
d_call: .; v_call: TRBV20-1; j_call: TRBJ2-1; cdr3_aa: CSASPRGPYNEQFF
d_call: .; v_call: TRBV5-1; j_call: TRBJ2-7; cdr3_aa: CASSLADTYEQYF
d_call: .; v_call: TRBV10-1; j_call: TRBJ1-5; cdr3_aa: CASSTGSDDQPQHF
d_call: .; v_call: TRBV6-4; j_call: TRBJ1-6; cdr3_aa: CASSERQLTPLHF
d_call: TRBD2; v_call: TRBV5-5; j_call: TRBJ2-2; cdr3_aa: CASGGGSANTGELFF
d_call: .; v_call: TRBV6-5; j_call: TRBJ1-5; cdr3_aa: CASRRRGLNQPQHF
d_call: .; v_call: TRBV11-2; j_call: TRBJ2-3; cdr3_aa: CASSLAGVRDTQYF
d_call: TRBD2; v_call: TRBV11-3; j_call: TRBJ2-1; cdr3_aa: CAIAGTSGGATYNEQFF
d_call: .; v_call: TRBV3-1/TRBV3-2; j_call: TRBJ1-2; cdr3_aa: CASSQFGVAENYGYTF